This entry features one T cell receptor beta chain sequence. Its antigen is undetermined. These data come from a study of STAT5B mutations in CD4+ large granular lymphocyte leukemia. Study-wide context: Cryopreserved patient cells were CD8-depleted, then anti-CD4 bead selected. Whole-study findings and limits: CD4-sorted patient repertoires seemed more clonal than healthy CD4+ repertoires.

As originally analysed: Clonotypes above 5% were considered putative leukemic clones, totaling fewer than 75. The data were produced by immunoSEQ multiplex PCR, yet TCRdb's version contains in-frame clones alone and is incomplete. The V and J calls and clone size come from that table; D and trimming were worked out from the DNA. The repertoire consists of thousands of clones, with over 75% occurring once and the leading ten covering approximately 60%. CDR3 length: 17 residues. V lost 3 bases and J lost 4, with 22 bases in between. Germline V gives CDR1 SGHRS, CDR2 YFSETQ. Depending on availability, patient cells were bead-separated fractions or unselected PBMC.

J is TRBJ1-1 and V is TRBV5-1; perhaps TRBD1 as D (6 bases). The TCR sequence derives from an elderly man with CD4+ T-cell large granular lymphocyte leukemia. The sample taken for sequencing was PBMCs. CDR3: CASSYQQGIVGGTEAFF. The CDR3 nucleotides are TGCGCCAGCAGCTATCAACAGGGAATAGTTGGGGGCACTGAAGCTTTCTTT.